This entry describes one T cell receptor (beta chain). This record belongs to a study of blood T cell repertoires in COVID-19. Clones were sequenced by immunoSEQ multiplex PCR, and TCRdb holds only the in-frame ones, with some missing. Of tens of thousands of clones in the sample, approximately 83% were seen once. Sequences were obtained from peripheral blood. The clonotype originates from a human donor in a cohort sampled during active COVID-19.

The CDR3 DNA follows: TGTGCCAGCAGCTTAGGCGGGGTCACAGATACGCAGTATTTT. It encodes CASSLGGVTDTQYF. The chain uses TRBV7-3 and TRBJ2-3; possible D gene TRBD2, 6 bases. The CDR3 length is 14 residues. The V gene's germline CDR1 is SGHTA and CDR2 FQGTGA. V lost 2 bases to trimming and J lost 2 bases, with 8 bases between them.